Below are 28 T cell receptor beta chains sequenced from a single sample in a study of response to subunit inactivated influenza vaccine. TCRdb ran MiXCR on the RT-PCR reads and lists one entry per CDR3 protein. This sample has approximately 310,000 distinct CDR3 sequences, with around a fifth found just once. This specimen was PBMCs from blood, taken about 20 months after vaccination. The receptors shown here come from a man between 50 and 69 years old who received an inactivated influenza vaccine.

This clonotype has more than one count but fewer than ten. The chain links TRBV5-1 to TRBJ2-3, with D hard to call. Trimming cost V 0 bases and J 7 bases, with 12 bases left between them. Looked up from germline, CDR1 is SGHRS and CDR2 is YFSETQ. The CDR3 has 14 amino acids. CDR3 DNA: TGCGCCAGCAGCTTGGAATCGCCGGGCAATACGCAGTATTTT. It codes for CASSLESPGNTQYF.

In this sample, this clonotype turned up a few times. This chain links TRBV6-5 with TRBJ2-2, with D tentatively TRBD1 or TRBD2 (6 bases each). The CDR3 totals 15 residues. Germline V CDR1 and CDR2: MNHEY, SVGAGI. V was clipped by 2 bases and J by 2 bases, with 9 bases between them. DNA for the CDR3: TGTGCCAGCAGTTACGGGGGGCGAAACACCGGGGAGCTGTTTTTT. This sequence encodes CASSYGGRNTGELFF.

CDR3 sequence reads: CASSLGQGMYQPQHF. The CDR3, as DNA: TGTGCCAGCAGCCTGGGACAGGGGATGTATCAGCCCCAGCATTTT. J is TRBJ1-5 and V is TRBV7-8; 10 bases line up with TRBD1. V lost 5 bases to trimming and J lost 5 bases; unmatched junction nucleotides: 6. The CDR3 spans 15 residues. Looked up from germline, CDR1 is SGHVS and CDR2 is FQNEAQ.

The rearrangement uses TRBV12-3 or TRBV12-4 and TRBJ2-1; TRBD1 matches at 9 bases. CDR3 size: 14 residues. After removal of 5 bases from V and 6 bases from J, the junction contained 5 bases not matched to a gene. The CDR3 reads CASSLTGGLNEQFF. DNA of the CDR3: TGTGCCAGCAGTCTGACAGGGGGTCTCAATGAGCAGTTCTTC.

The rearrangement joins TRBV5-1 to TRBJ2-1; unclear D gene. This CDR3 is 14 amino acids long. V lost 0 bases, J lost 6 bases, and 10 bases lay in between. Germline loops: CDR1 SGHRS, CDR2 YFSETQ. CDR3 protein: CASSLEAGRNEQFF. Written as DNA, the CDR3 is TGCGCCAGCAGCTTGGAGGCAGGCCGCAATGAGCAGTTCTTC.

V and J are TRBV6-1 and TRBJ1-3; D is unclear. CDR1 is MNHNS, CDR2 SASEGT, per germline. Trimming shortened V by 5 bases and J by 0 bases, and 11 bases separated the two germline ends. This CDR3 is 15 amino acids long. The CDR3: CASSPDFSSGNTIYF. CDR3 DNA sequence: TGTGCCAGCAGTCCGGACTTTTCCTCTGGAAACACCATATATTTT.

This clonotype has at least ten counts. This sequence joins TRBV28 and TRBJ1-2, with D possibly matching TRBD1 (6 bases). CDR1 and CDR2 from the germline V gene are MDHEN and SYDVKM. Between the trimmed V and J ends, which lost 5 bases and 8 bases, there was a span of 15 bases. This CDR3 contains 13 residues. The CDR3 sequence is CASSLGGLEGYTF. In DNA, the CDR3 is TGTGCCAGCAGTCTAGGGGGACTGGAAGGCTACACCTTC.

The chain combines TRBV12-3 or TRBV12-4 with TRBJ2-7; 10 positions agree with TRBD2. Losses at the gene ends were 7 bases for V and 5 bases for J; bases not matched to a gene: 5. The CDR3 totals 13 residues. For the CDR3, the DNA is TGTGCCAGCACCTCTAGCGGGAGACACGAGCAGTACTTC. It specifies CASTSSGRHEQYF.

This sequence joins TRBV2 and TRBJ1-1; D uncertain. V lost 6 bases to trimming and J lost 1 base, with 12 bases between them. The V gene's germline CDR1 is SNHLY and CDR2 FYNNEI. CDR3 length: 14 residues. The CDR3 DNA reads TGTGCCAGCAGGCGTGTCCTCACGAACACTGAAGCTTTCTTT. This sequence encodes CASRRVLTNTEAFF.

This clonotype appeared a few times. This chain connects TRBV6-1 to TRBJ1-3; TRBD1 agrees at 7 bases. V was clipped by 5 bases and J by 4 bases; unmatched bases: 14. The CDR3 totals 17 residues. Germline loops: CDR1 MNHNS, CDR2 SASEGT. The CDR3 DNA sequence: TGTGCCAGCAGTCCCCAACAGACAGGGCAAAGAGGAAACACCATATATTTT. It is translated as CASSPQQTGQRGNTIYF.

There are a few counts of this clonotype. This chain uses TRBV7-9 with TRBJ2-7, with 9 bases matching TRBD2. CDR3 size: 16 residues. With V trimmed by 7 bases and J by 2 bases, 12 bases remained unmatched. Germline V gives CDR1 SEHNR, CDR2 FQNEAQ (reference sequence). The CDR3 region has the DNA TGTGCCAGCACCCAGGGATTAGCGGGGGTCACCTACGAGCAGTACTTC. This translates into CASTQGLAGVTYEQYF.

The rearrangement links TRBV9 to TRBJ1-2, with D uncertain. This CDR3 has 12 residues. Trimming stripped 0 bases from V and 3 bases from J, with 3 bases between. Looked up from germline, CDR1 is SGDLS and CDR2 is YYNGEE. The CDR3 region has the DNA TGTGCCAGCAGCGTAGACGACTATGGCTACACCTTC. It codes for CASSVDDYGYTF.

This clonotype was recorded a few times. The chain uses TRBV27 and TRBJ1-1; TRBD1 is a possible D gene (6 bases). Germline values: CDR1 MNHEY, CDR2 SMNVEV (reference sequence). The CDR3 runs 15 residues. V lost 7 bases and J 4 bases, leaving 19 bases between the germline ends. CDR3 amino acids: CASTWIGGRATEAFF. The CDR3 DNA follows: TGTGCCAGCACCTGGATAGGGGGTCGGGCCACTGAAGCTTTCTTT.

The chain couples TRBV3-1 to TRBJ2-2; a weak D match, TRBD2 (6 bases). Between the trimmed V and J ends, which lost 9 bases and 2 bases, there was a span of 13 bases. The CDR3 consists of 14 residues. CDR1 and CDR2 (germline): LGHDT, YNNKEL (reference sequence). The CDR3 nucleotides are TGTGCCAGTGGGCTAGCGATTAACACCGGGGAGCTGTTTTTT. Protein sequence: CASGLAINTGELFF.

The chain carries TRBV7-8 and TRBJ2-7; the D call may be TRBD1 or TRBD2 (6 bases each). Germline V gene sequence: CDR1 SGHVS, CDR2 FQNEAQ. With 5 bases removed from V and 4 bases from J, the gap between germline ends came to 18 bases. The CDR3 has 15 amino acids. CDR3 bases: TGTGCCAGCAGCAGGCAGAGGGGGGCAGAGTACGAGCAGTACTTC. It yields the protein CASSRQRGAEYEQYF.

This clonotype was observed many times. The gene calls are TRBV6-1 and TRBJ1-3, with unresolved D. The V end was cut by 9 bases, the J end by 4 bases, with 16 bases between. CDR1 is MNHNS and CDR2 is SASEGT in the germline V gene. This CDR3 contains 14 residues. DNA for the CDR3: TGTGCCAGTTCGGGTTCGTCGTTGGGAAACACCATATATTTT. This gives the protein CASSGSSLGNTIYF.

This clonotype was counted many times. The V and J genes are TRBV5-1 and TRBJ1-2; 7 nucleotides match TRBD1. Germline V lookup: CDR1 SGHRS, CDR2 YFSETQ. CDR3 length equals 15 residues. V shed 4 bases, J shed 4 bases, and the junction held 10 bases outside the gene matches. The CDR3 coding sequence is TGCGCCAGCAGCCCTGGGGGCAGGGGGGTCTATGGCTACACCTTC. Translating gives CASSPGGRGVYGYTF.

The CDR3 nucleotides read TGTGCCAGCAGCGTCGGTGAGGGGTACGGGGAGCTGTTTTTT. As protein: CASSVGEGYGELFF. The chain has TRBV9 and TRBJ2-2; D tentatively fits TRBD1 or TRBD2 (5 bases each). The CDR3 has 14 amino acids. The V and J ends lost 2 bases and 7 bases respectively, with 12 bases between them. The V gene's germline CDR1 is SGDLS and CDR2 YYNGEE.

The rearrangement links TRBV20-1 to TRBJ2-7; tentative D call: TRBD2 (6 bases). Per germline, CDR1 DFQATT and CDR2 SNEGSKA (reference sequence). V was pared by 2 bases and J by 3 bases, with 14 bases between. The CDR3 consists of 14 residues. The CDR3 loop reads CSARPAGANYEQYF. DNA of the CDR3: TGCAGTGCTAGACCAGCGGGTGCGAACTACGAGCAGTACTTC.

The chain recombines TRBV20-1 with TRBJ2-2; 11 bases agree with TRBD2. This CDR3 spans 16 amino acids. The germline CDR1 and CDR2 sequences are DFQATT and SNEGSKA (reference sequence). With 3 bases clipped from V and 0 bases from J, the junction kept 3 bases outside the gene matches. CDR3 in amino acids: CSASLAGGANTGELFF. DNA for the CDR3: TGCAGTGCTAGTCTAGCGGGAGGCGCGAACACCGGGGAGCTGTTTTTT.

CDR3 protein: CASSQGGVTRSDTQYF. CDR3 bases: TGTGCCAGCAGCCAAGGCGGGGTTACGAGGTCAGATACGCAGTATTTT. This rearrangement joins TRBV4-2 to TRBJ2-3, with D tentatively TRBD2 (6 bases). This CDR3 comprises 16 residues. V dropped 1 base and J dropped 4 bases, with 15 bases sitting between them. CDR1 and CDR2 from the germline V gene are LGHNA and YNFKEQ.

This chain joins TRBV15 and TRBJ1-6; possible D gene TRBD1, 5 bases. Per the germline V gene, CDR1 is LNHNV and CDR2 is YYDKDF (reference sequence). This CDR3 has 18 amino acids. V was shortened by 2 bases and J by 8 bases, with 22 bases between the two germline ends. CDR3 DNA: TGTGCCACCAGCAGAAGCCCTTCTTTGACAGACGTGGATTCACCCCTCCACTTT. This sequence encodes CATSRSPSLTDVDSPLHF.

There are a few counts of this clonotype. This chain connects TRBV6-6 to TRBJ1-1; D is ambiguous. Per the germline V gene, CDR1 is MNHNY and CDR2 is SVGAGI (reference sequence). The CDR3 spans 11 residues. Deletions cut 6 bases from V and 8 bases from J, with 10 bases between. CDR3 DNA sequence: TGTGCCAGCAGCTCGGGATGGGAAGCTTTCTTT. Translating it yields CASSSGWEAFF.

In this sample, this clonotype turned up a few times. This chain uses TRBV27 with TRBJ2-5, with D hard to call. In germline, CDR1 is MNHEY, CDR2 SMNVEV (reference sequence). Trimming pared 2 bases from V and 5 bases from J, leaving 9 bases between. The CDR3 loop spans 13 amino acids. The CDR3 DNA reads as TGTGCCAGCAGTTTACGCGGTGATGAGACCCAGTACTTC. Its translation is CASSLRGDETQYF.

In this sample, this clonotype turned up a few times. The genes are TRBV5-4 and TRBJ1-6; 7 bases agree with TRBD1. With 9 bases clipped from V and 7 bases from J, the junction kept 10 bases outside the gene matches. CDR1 and CDR2 from the germline V gene are SGHNT and YYREEE (reference sequence). This CDR3 contains 14 residues. CDR3 nucleotide sequence: TGTGCCACGACCCGAGGGACAGAGAATTCACCCCTCCACTTT. It yields the protein CATTRGTENSPLHF.

This clonotype has ten or more counts. The V and J genes are TRBV12-3 or TRBV12-4 and TRBJ1-2; D may be TRBD1 (5 bases). V lost 7 bases to trimming and J lost 7 bases, with 13 bases between them. CDR3 length: 12 amino acids. CDR3 coding DNA: TGTGCCAGCATCATAGGGGTTCCTGGCTACACCTTC. The encoded protein is CASIIGVPGYTF.

This clonotype was seen only a few times. J is TRBJ1-5 and V is TRBV28; D unclear. Germline CDR1 is MDHEN and CDR2 is SYDVKM. The CDR3 length is 16 residues. Trimming removed 3 bases from V and 5 bases from J, with 17 bases in between. The CDR3 sequence: CASSFRSLGSHQPQHF. CDR3 sequence (DNA): TGTGCCAGCAGTTTTCGTTCGCTGGGGTCGCATCAGCCCCAGCATTTT.

CDR3 sequence (DNA): TGTGCCAGCAGCTTGTCGCTGCGGGCTTTCCGAACAGATACGCAGTATTTT. Its protein product is CASSLSLRAFRTDTQYF. V gene TRBV5-5 combines with J gene TRBJ2-3, with D perhaps TRBD2 (5 bases). Deletions cut 1 base from V and 3 bases from J, with 18 bases between. The CDR3 is 17 residues long. From germline, CDR1 is SGHKS and CDR2 YYEKEE (reference sequence).